The 21 T cell receptor beta chains below all came from one sample that was sequenced in a study of molecular identifiers for immune sequencing clone quantification. From the PCR reads, TCRdb called clonotypes with MiXCR, one entry per CDR3 protein. Among 490,000 or so distinct CDR3 sequences, around 23% were seen once, and the ten largest hold around 0.76%. The specimen sequenced was naive CD8+ T cells from blood, with Jurkat cell RNA spiked in. As to subset: FACS-sorted CD8+CD4-CCR7+CD45RA+ naive T cells. All receptors derive from a human donor in good health. Some libraries in this study had Jurkat cell RNA spiked in.

In regard to this clonotype: It may be a read error: a sequence one base away is much more abundant. The rearrangement uses TRBV4-1 and TRBJ2-7; D possibly corresponds to TRBD1 (6 bases). V was cut by 3 bases and J by 6 bases, with 18 bases left in between. This CDR3 is built from 15 residues. Germline-derived CDR1 and CDR2 are MGHRA and YSYEKL. The CDR3 region has the DNA TGCGCCAGCAGCCATGGCCCGGACAGCAACTGCGAGCAGTACTTC. It yields the protein CASSHGPDSNCEQYF.

Many counts were recorded for this clonotype. The chain links TRBV9 to TRBJ2-3, with D unresolved. V lost 2 bases, J lost 6 bases, and 16 bases lay in between. This CDR3 region has 15 residues. Germline V gene lookup returns CDR1 SGDLS and CDR2 YYNGEE. The CDR3 nucleotides are TGTGCCAGCAGCGTTGAGGCAGATTGGACGGATACGCAGTATTTT. Its translation is CASSVEADWTDTQYF.

V usage is TRBV20-1 and J usage is TRBJ1-1; TRBD1 agrees at 10 bases. The CDR3 loop spans 14 amino acids. Germline-derived CDR1 and CDR2 are DFQATT and SNEGSKA (reference sequence). After removal of 6 bases from V and 5 bases from J, the junction contained 9 bases not matched to a gene. CDR3 sequence: CSAVDRGRGTEAFF. In nucleotides, the CDR3 is TGCAGTGCCGTTGACAGGGGGCGAGGAACTGAAGCTTTCTTT.

This clonotype was counted ten times or more. The chain employs TRBV5-4 and TRBJ2-5; D might be TRBD1 (5 bases). The CDR3 covers 15 residues. Deletions cut 4 bases from V and 2 bases from J, with 15 bases between. Germline-derived CDR1 and CDR2 are SGHNT and YYREEE (reference sequence). CDR3 residues: CASSPPTGSQETQYF. In DNA form, the CDR3 reads TGTGCCAGCAGCCCACCCACAGGTTCTCAAGAGACCCAGTACTTC.

This clonotype was detected only a few times. The chain couples TRBV25-1 to TRBJ2-5; 15 bases fit TRBD2. Germline CDR1 is MGHDK and CDR2 is SYGVNS. J was trimmed by 0 bases and V by 0 bases; bases with no gene match: 8. This CDR3 region has 20 residues. The CDR3 protein is CASSEYRTSGGVGYQETQYF. CDR3 DNA: TGTGCCAGCAGTGAATACAGGACTAGCGGGGGGGTAGGGTACCAAGAGACCCAGTACTTC.

The rearrangement joins TRBV7-9 to TRBJ1-6; TRBD1 agrees at 7 bases. With V trimmed by 6 bases and J by 5 bases, 10 bases remained unmatched. Germline assignment: CDR1 SEHNR and CDR2 FQNEAQ (reference sequence). The CDR3 contains 16 residues. CDR3 amino acids: CASSMGWDRDNSPLHF. The CDR3 DNA follows: TGTGCCAGCAGTATGGGGTGGGACAGAGATAATTCACCCCTCCACTTT.

The chain joins TRBV7-9 to TRBJ2-3; D gene unclear. This CDR3 contains 13 residues. Trimming took 8 bases from V and 5 from J, leaving 14 bases between them. Germline V lookup: CDR1 SEHNR, CDR2 FQNEAQ (reference sequence). CDR3 protein: CASGSPIGDTQYF. DNA for the CDR3: TGTGCCAGCGGCTCGCCAATAGGAGATACGCAGTATTTT.

In DNA form, the CDR3 reads TGTGCCAGCAGCGTACCCGACAGCATGGAGACCCAGTACTTC. Its protein product is CASSVPDSMETQYF. J is TRBJ2-5 and V is TRBV9; the D gene is possibly TRBD1 (5 bases). The germline V and J ends were trimmed by 1 base and 5 bases, with 12 bases remaining between them. The germline V gene encodes CDR1 SGDLS and CDR2 YYNGEE. The CDR3 covers 14 residues.

This chain links TRBV5-1 with TRBJ2-1, with TRBD2 matching over 9 bases. The germline gives CDR1 SGHRS, CDR2 YFSETQ. Trimming cost V 4 bases and J 4 bases; bases outside gene matches: 9. The CDR3 totals 16 residues. CDR3 nucleotide sequence: TGCGCCAGCAGCCAATCTAGCGGGGTAGTTTACAATGAGCAGTTCTTC. This translates into CASSQSSGVVYNEQFF.

On this clonotype itself: With a much larger clone just one base away, this may be a read error. The chain combines TRBV4-2 with TRBJ2-7; no reliable D call. This CDR3 is 14 amino acids long. V lost 1 base and J lost 2, with 9 bases in between. Germline CDR1 reads LGHNA; CDR2 reads YNFKEQ. The CDR3 is CASSQGPNPYEQYF. The CDR3 nucleotides read TGTGCCAGCAGCCAAGGACCGAACCCCTACGAGCAGTACTTC.

The sample holds a few counts of this clonotype. The chain links TRBV19 to TRBJ1-1, with 8 positions matching TRBD1. Germline lookup yields CDR1 LNHDA and CDR2 SQIVND (reference sequence). The length of the CDR3 is 14 residues. Germline trimming cut 6 bases from V and 5 bases from J; bases unmatched to any gene: 8. Here the CDR3 DNA reads TGTGCCAGTAGAAATCAGGGGGCTGGAACTGAAGCTTTCTTT. Amino acid sequence: CASRNQGAGTEAFF.

Many counts were recorded for this clonotype. The rearrangement links TRBV3-1 to TRBJ2-3; D call uncertain. The germline CDR1 and CDR2 sequences are LGHDT and YNNKEL (reference sequence). Trimming cost V 0 bases and J 2 bases, with 9 bases left between them. This CDR3 comprises 15 residues. The CDR3 loop reads CASSQDISNTDTQYF. The CDR3 DNA is TGTGCCAGCAGCCAAGATATCTCTAACACAGATACGCAGTATTTT.

The table lists this clonotype with many counts. This chain joins TRBV4-3 and TRBJ1-1; unclear D gene. Between the trimmed V and J ends, which lost 0 bases and 5 bases, there was a span of 13 bases. Germline assignment: CDR1 LGHNA and CDR2 YSLEER. The CDR3 length is 15 residues. CDR3 DNA: TGCGCCAGCAGCCAAGATGCAGGCGGGAGAACTGAAGCTTTCTTT. It encodes CASSQDAGGRTEAFF.

Of note for this clonotype: Here the CDR3 omits its conserved ending phenylalanine or tryptophan, so a read error is the likely source. This chain connects TRBV12-3 or TRBV12-4 to TRBJ2-3; 7 nucleotides match TRBD1. This CDR3 is 19 amino acids long. Trimming took 4 bases from V and 2 from J; bases not matched to a gene: 18. The chain's CDR3 is CASSSLPHSRGKVTDTQYL. CDR3 DNA: TGTGCCAGCAGTTCCCTCCCCCACAGCAGGGGGAAGGTCACAGATACGCAGTATCTT.

This clonotype has at least ten counts. This chain joins TRBV7-9 and TRBJ1-2, with D unresolved. CDR1 is SEHNR, CDR2 FQNEAQ, per germline (reference sequence). Trimming pared 1 base from V and 3 bases from J, leaving 9 bases between. The CDR3 is 14 residues long. CDR3 amino acids: CASSLGTADYGYTF. The CDR3 nucleotides are TGTGCCAGCAGCTTAGGGACTGCTGACTATGGCTACACCTTC.

This clonotype came up many times. The CDR3 loop reads CASSPERALTDTQYF. The DNA of the CDR3 is TGTGCCAGCAGCCCCGAGCGGGCCCTCACAGATACGCAGTATTTT. The gene calls are TRBV14 and TRBJ2-3; tentatively, D is TRBD2 (6 bases). This CDR3 has 15 residues. Germline CDR1 SGHDN, CDR2 FVKESK. V lost 4 bases and J 2 bases, leaving 13 bases between the germline ends.

This clonotype was detected only a few times. The chain links TRBV27 to TRBJ2-7; possibly TRBD1 for D (6 bases). V was clipped by 2 bases and J by 9 bases, with 17 bases between them. Per the germline V gene, CDR1 is MNHEY and CDR2 is SMNVEV (reference sequence). This CDR3 is 14 amino acids long. The CDR3 reads CASSLMGTLTGQYF. CDR3 nucleotide sequence: TGTGCCAGCAGTTTAATGGGGACACTGACGGGGCAGTACTTC.

The chain is built from TRBV6-2 or TRBV6-3 and TRBJ2-5; 11 bases are shared with TRBD1. V shed 6 bases, J shed 3 bases, and the junction held 9 bases outside the gene matches. The CDR3 totals 16 residues. Germline assignment: CDR1 MNHEY and CDR2 SVGEGT. The CDR3 sequence: CASSPRTGGLEETQYF. For the CDR3, the DNA is TGTGCCAGCAGCCCGAGGACAGGGGGCTTAGAAGAGACCCAGTACTTC.

The chain combines TRBV4-3 with TRBJ2-3; 8 nucleotides align to TRBD1. Germline V gene data show CDR1 as LGHNA and CDR2 as YSLEER. This CDR3 comprises 16 residues. J gave up 1 base and V 4 bases, and 7 bases lay outside the gene matches. As DNA, the CDR3 is TGCGCCAGCAGCCCAGAAGGGGGACAGGGCACAGATACGCAGTATTTT. This sequence encodes CASSPEGGQGTDTQYF.

This clonotype was observed a single time. A much larger clone sits a single nucleotide away, making a read error possible. The rearrangement links TRBV11-2 to TRBJ2-5; D is possibly TRBD1 (6 bases). V lost 5 bases to trimming and J lost 2 bases, with 15 bases between them. CDR1 and CDR2 (germline): SGHAT, FQNNGV. The CDR3 is 15 residues long. The CDR3 reads CASSLMGTLQETQYF. The DNA of the CDR3 is TGTGCCAGCAGCCTTATGGGGACATTGCAAGAGACCCAGTACTTC.

The rearrangement uses TRBV7-6 and TRBJ2-1; D assignment may be TRBD1 or TRBD2 (5 bases each). The germline V gene encodes CDR1 SGHVS and CDR2 FNYEAQ. The CDR3 is 18 residues long. Trimming took 1 base from V and 4 from J, leaving 20 bases between them. CDR3 coding DNA: TGTGCCAGCAGCTTAGATGCCGGCGGCAGGGACCTATACAATGAGCAGTTCTTC. Translated, it gives CASSLDAGGRDLYNEQFF. The full variable domain, rest sourced from reference TRBV7-6 and TRBJ2-1, is GAGVSQSPRYKVTKRGQDVALRCDPISGHVSLYWYRQALGQGPEFLTYFNYEAQQDKSGLPNDRFSAERPEGSISTLTIQRTEQRDSAMYRCASSLDAGGRDLYNEQFFGPGTRLTVL.